The subject of this entry is one TCR beta chain. Its antigen is still unknown. Assay used: immunoSEQ multiplex PCR; TCRdb lists only in-frame clones, some missing. This table has about 2.5 million clones, roughly 90% appearing once. The data derive from a study of shared clonotypes between healthy human individuals. Looking at the study overall: Each donor contributed plates that comprised three CD4 naive, three CD4 memory, two CD8 naive and one CD8 memory. The study's findings and limits: A reduction in generation probabilities was seen for non-shared clonotypes relative to those shared by all four donors.

Trimming cost V 2 bases and J 3 bases, with 9 bases left between them. From germline, CDR1 is SGHTA and CDR2 FQGNSA. This CDR3 contains 14 residues. The rearrangement links TRBV7-2 to TRBJ2-3; D is undetermined. The sequenced sample consisted of naive CD4+ T cells from PBMCs. As to subset: CD45RA+ positively selected. This TCR was recovered from a man between 18 and 35 years old in good health. Some clones in this sample may be carry-over from other donors' samples. The CDR3 region has the DNA TGTGCCAGCAGCTTATCCCGTGGAACAGATACGCAGTATTTT. Its translation: CASSLSRGTDTQYF.